This TCR beta chain was obtained from a study of beta chain features in type 1 diabetes. Study-wide findings and caveats: Naive, central memory and Treg TCRB repertoires seemed to resemble each other more closely in patients than they did in healthy donors. Diminished insertions and augmented deletions at VDJ junctions characterized type 1 diabetes patients.

The investigators reverse transcribed all of the isolated RNA, so they sequenced expressed TCRB transcripts. The assay was immunoSEQ multiplex PCR, and TCRdb's table has in-frame clones only and misses some. Here the sample spans about 150,000 clones, 8.5% to 12% being singletons. Germline trimming cut 6 bases from V and 7 bases from J; bases unmatched to any gene: 16. The CDR3 has 16 residues. CDR1 is SGDLS, CDR2 YYNGEE, per germline. Of note for this clone: Antigen specificity is unknown.

The clonotype was recovered from a man younger than 35 in good health. The V gene is TRBV9, the J gene TRBJ2-1; 7 bases fit TRBD2. The source material was naive CD4+ T cells from blood. The CDR3 protein is CASTSKSTSQTNEQFF. The CDR3 DNA follows: TGTGCCAGCACCTCGAAGTCGACTAGCCAAACAAATGAGCAGTTCTTC.